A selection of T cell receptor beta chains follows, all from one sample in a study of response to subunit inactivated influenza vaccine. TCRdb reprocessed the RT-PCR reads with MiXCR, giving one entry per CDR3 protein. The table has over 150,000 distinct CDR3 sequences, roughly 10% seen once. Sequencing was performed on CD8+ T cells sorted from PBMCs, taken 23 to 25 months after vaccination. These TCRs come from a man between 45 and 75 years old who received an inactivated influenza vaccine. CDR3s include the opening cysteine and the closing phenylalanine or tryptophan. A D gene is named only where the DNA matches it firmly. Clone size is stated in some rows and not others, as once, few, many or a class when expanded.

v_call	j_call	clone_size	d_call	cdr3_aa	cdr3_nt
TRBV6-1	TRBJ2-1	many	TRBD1	CASRGTRQGLQNEQFF	TGTGCCAGCAGGGGGACGAGACAGGGGTTACAGAATGAGCAGTTCTTC
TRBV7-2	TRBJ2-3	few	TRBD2	CASSLGLAGGRDTQYF	TGTGCCAGCAGCTTAGGCCTAGCGGGAGGGAGGGATACGCAGTATTTT
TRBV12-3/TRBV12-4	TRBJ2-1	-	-	CASGWPGANEQFF	TGTGCCAGCGGCTGGCCCGGGGCCAATGAGCAGTTCTTC
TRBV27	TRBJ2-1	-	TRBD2	CASSPFTSGGYNEQFF	TGTGCCAGCAGTCCCTTTACTAGCGGGGGGTACAATGAGCAGTTCTTC
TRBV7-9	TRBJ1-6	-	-	CASRHWKRRNSPLHF	TGTGCCAGCAGGCACTGGAAAAGGCGGAATTCACCCCTCCACTTT
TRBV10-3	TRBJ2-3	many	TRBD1	CAISDKDRDGGDTQYF	TGTGCCATCAGTGATAAGGACAGGGATGGTGGAGATACGCAGTATTTT
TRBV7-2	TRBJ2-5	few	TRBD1	CASTRSTGGRETQYF	TGTGCCAGCACCCGAAGCACAGGGGGGAGGGAGACCCAGTACTTC
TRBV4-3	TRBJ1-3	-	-	CASSQDSGTGNTIYF	TGCGCCAGCAGCCAAGATTCGGGGACTGGAAACACCATATATTTT
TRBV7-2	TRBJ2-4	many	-	CASSEPGETKNIQYF	TGTGCCAGCAGCGAACCAGGGGAGACCAAAAACATTCAGTACTTC
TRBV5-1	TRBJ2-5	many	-	CASSSRDGEETQYF	TGCGCCAGCAGCTCCCGGGACGGAGAAGAGACCCAGTACTTC
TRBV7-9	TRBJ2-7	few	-	CASSPGDEQYF	TGTGCCAGCAGTCCGGGGGACGAGCAGTACTTC
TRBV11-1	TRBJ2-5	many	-	CASSPSLGAKGFQETQYF	TGTGCCAGCAGCCCTTCCCTAGGGGCGAAAGGGTTCCAAGAGACCCAGTACTTC
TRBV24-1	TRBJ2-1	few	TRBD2	CATSDWTSGSPGYNEQFF	TGTGCCACCAGTGATTGGACTAGCGGGAGCCCCGGGTACAATGAGCAGTTCTTC
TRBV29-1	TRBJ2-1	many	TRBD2	CSVEERAGYNEQFF	TGCAGCGTTGAAGAGCGAGCGGGGTACAATGAGCAGTTCTTC
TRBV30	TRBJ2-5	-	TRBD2	CAWSIAGGQETQYF	TGTGCCTGGAGCATAGCGGGGGGACAAGAGACCCAGTACTTC
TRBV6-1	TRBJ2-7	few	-	CASSGGVGFAYEQYF	TGTGCCAGCAGTGGGGGGGTCGGCTTCGCCTACGAGCAGTACTTC
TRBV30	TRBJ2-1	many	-	CAWSPTWGNEQFF	TGTGCCTGGAGTCCAACTTGGGGTAATGAGCAGTTCTTC
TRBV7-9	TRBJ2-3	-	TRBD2	CASSPTVWPAGRDTQYF	TGTGCCAGCAGCCCGACCGTGTGGCCAGCGGGGAGAGATACGCAGTATTTT
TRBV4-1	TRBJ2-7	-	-	CASSQTPQGSYEQYF	TGCGCCAGCAGCCAAACACCTCAGGGGAGCTACGAGCAGTACTTC
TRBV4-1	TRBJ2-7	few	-	CASSQESGGGEQYF	TGCGCCAGCAGCCAAGAATCGGGTGGCGGCGAGCAGTACTTC
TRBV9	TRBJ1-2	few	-	CASSVHGGPNYGYTF	TGTGCCAGCAGCGTCCACGGAGGACCTAACTATGGCTACACCTTC
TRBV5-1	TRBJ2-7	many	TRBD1	CASSWTGQGYEQYF	TGCGCCAGCAGCTGGACGGGACAGGGCTACGAGCAGTACTTC
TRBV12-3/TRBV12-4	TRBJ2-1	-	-	CASAVGDLKSLYNEQFF	TGTGCCAGCGCGGTAGGGGACCTAAAGTCCCTTTACAATGAGCAGTTCTTC
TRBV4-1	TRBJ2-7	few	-	CASSQDPFYEQYF	TGCGCCAGCAGCCAAGACCCTTTCTACGAGCAGTACTTC
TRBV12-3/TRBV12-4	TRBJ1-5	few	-	CASSPGRNEDQPQHF	TGTGCCAGCAGCCCCGGGAGAAATGAGGATCAGCCCCAGCATTTT